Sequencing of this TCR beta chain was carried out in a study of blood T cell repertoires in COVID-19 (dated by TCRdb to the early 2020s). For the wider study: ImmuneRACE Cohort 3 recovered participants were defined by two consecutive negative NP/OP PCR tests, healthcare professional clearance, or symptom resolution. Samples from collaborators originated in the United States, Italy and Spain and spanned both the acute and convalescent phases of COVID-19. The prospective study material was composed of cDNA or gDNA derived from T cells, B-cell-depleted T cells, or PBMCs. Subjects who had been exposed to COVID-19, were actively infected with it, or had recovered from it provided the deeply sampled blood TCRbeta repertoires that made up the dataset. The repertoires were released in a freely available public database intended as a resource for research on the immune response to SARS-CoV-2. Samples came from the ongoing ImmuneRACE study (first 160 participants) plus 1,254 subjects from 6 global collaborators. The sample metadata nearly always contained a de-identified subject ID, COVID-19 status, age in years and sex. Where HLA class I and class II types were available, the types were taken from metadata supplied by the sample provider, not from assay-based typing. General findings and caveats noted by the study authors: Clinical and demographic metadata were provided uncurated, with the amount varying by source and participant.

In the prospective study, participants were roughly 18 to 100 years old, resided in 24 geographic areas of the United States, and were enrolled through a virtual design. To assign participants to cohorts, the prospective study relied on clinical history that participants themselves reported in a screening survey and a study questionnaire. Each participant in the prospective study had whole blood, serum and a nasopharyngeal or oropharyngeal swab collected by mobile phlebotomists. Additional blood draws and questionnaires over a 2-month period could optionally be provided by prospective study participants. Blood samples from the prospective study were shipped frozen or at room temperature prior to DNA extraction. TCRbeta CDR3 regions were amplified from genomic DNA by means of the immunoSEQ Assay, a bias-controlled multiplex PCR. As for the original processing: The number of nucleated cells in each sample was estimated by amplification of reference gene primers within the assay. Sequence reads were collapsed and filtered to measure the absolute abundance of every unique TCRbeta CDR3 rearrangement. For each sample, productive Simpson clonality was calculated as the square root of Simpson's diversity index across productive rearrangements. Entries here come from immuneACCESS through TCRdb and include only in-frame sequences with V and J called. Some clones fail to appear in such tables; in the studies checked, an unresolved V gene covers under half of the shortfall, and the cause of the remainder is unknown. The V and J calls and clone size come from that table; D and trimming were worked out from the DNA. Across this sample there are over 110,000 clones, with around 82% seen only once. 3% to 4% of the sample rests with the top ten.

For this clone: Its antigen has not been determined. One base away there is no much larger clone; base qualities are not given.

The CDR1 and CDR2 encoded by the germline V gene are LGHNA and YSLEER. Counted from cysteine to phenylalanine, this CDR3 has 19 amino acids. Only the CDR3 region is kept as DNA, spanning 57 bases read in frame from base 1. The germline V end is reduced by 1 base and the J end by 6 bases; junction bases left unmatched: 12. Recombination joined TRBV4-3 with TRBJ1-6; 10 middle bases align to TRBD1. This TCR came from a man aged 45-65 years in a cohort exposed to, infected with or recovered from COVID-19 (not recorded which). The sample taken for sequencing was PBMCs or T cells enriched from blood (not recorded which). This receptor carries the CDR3 CASSQVRGVDRGRNSPLHF. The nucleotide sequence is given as TGCGCCAGCAGCCAAGTTAGGGGGGTCGACAGGGGGCGTAATTCACCCCTCCACTTT.